This T cell receptor beta chain was sequenced during a study of glioma-infiltrating T cells after dendritic cell vaccination. The study, taken as a whole, reports: No direct clonality-survival link was found; a diverse polyclonal response may matter.

CDR1 LNHDA and CDR2 SQIVND come from the germline V gene (reference sequence). This CDR3 is built from 17 residues. Comments on this clone: Its matching antigen is unknown. Relative to the germline gene, one junction end is altered; a read error may explain this. The sample contains more than one DNA sequence encoding this CDR3.

The PCR used 60 V beta and 13 J beta primers. TCRdb's table, derived via immunoSEQ multiplex PCR, lists solely in-frame clones and lacks some. This sample yields about 30,000 clones, of which over 90% are seen a single time; around 2.1% belongs to the top ten. The genes are TRBV19 and TRBJ1-6; no clear D gene. This TCR was recovered from a human donor with glioblastoma. The sample was blood, taken before dendritic cell vaccination. CDR3 protein: CASTVRGASSYNSPLHF. For the CDR3, the DNA is TGTGCCAGTACCGTGCGAGGCGCGAGCTCCTATAATTCCCCCCTCCACTTT.